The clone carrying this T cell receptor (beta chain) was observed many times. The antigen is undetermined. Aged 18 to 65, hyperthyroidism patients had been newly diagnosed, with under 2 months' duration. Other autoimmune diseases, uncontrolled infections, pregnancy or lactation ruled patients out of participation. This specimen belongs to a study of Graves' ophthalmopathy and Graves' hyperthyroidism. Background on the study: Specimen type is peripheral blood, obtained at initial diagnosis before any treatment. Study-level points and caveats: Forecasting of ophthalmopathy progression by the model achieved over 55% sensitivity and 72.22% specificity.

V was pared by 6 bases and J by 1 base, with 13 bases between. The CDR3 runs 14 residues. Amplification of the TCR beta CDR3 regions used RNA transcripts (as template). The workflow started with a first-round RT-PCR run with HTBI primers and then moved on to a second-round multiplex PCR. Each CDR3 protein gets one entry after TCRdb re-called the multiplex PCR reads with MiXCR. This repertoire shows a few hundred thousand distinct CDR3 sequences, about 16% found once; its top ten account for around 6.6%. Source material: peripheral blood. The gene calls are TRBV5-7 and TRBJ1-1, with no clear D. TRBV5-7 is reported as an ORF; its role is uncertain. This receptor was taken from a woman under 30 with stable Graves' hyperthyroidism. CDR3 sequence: CASTNRGWNTEAFF. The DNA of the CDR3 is TGTGCCAGCACCAACCGTGGCTGGAACACTGAAGCTTTCTTT.